The 23 T cell receptor beta chains below come from one sample, sequenced in a study of control samples from healthy donors and cancer patients. TCRdb's copy holds only in-frame clones and misses some; the assay was immunoSEQ multiplex PCR. The data hold around 94,000 clones, with about 86% observed a single time. The sequenced material came from blood. The origin of the receptors is a woman in her 50s in good health.

V is TRBV2 and J is TRBJ2-7; perhaps D is TRBD1 or TRBD2 (5 bases each). Germline V gene sequence: CDR1 SNHLY, CDR2 FYNNEI. The CDR3 runs to 16 residues. V shed 1 base and J shed 2 bases, with 15 bases lying between them. DNA for the CDR3: TGTGCCAGCAGTGAAGAGGGACCCGGTAGTCCCTACGAGCAGTACTTC. The encoded protein is CASSEEGPGSPYEQYF.

The rearrangement joins TRBV4-2 to TRBJ2-3; 8 bases match TRBD1. The CDR3 runs to 17 residues. V was clipped by 1 base and J by 5 bases; unmatched bases: 11. In germline, CDR1 is LGHNA, CDR2 YNFKEQ. As DNA, the CDR3 is TGTGCCAGCAGCCAAGGAATGATACAGGGGGGAGGAGATACGCAGTATTTT. Its translation is CASSQGMIQGGGDTQYF.

This clone came up a few times. The rearrangement joins TRBV29-1 to TRBJ1-2; 12 positions agree with TRBD1. Germline V gene lookup returns CDR1 SQVTM and CDR2 ANQGSEA. V lost 6 bases to trimming and J lost 2 bases; unmatched junction nucleotides: 13. CDR3 size: 17 residues. The CDR3 bases are TGCAGCGTCCCCCATGCGGGACAGGGGGCATTCAACTATGGCTACACCTTC. The encoded protein is CSVPHAGQGAFNYGYTF.

This clone was seen only a few times. The chain employs TRBV4-3 and TRBJ1-6; TRBD1 might be the D (5 bases). Germline values: CDR1 LGHNA, CDR2 YSLEER. Trimming left V 1 base short and J 13 bases short, with 14 bases between. The CDR3 extends over 14 amino acids. The CDR3 sequence is CASSQGLGTSPLHF. CDR3 bases: TGCGCCAGCAGCCAAGGTCTCGGGACCTCGCCCCTCCACTTT.

The chain employs TRBV28 and TRBJ1-2; possible D gene TRBD1, 6 bases. V lost 1 base to trimming and J lost 5 bases, with 20 bases between them. Germline loops: CDR1 MDHEN, CDR2 SYDVKM. The CDR3 runs 17 residues. The CDR3 protein is CASSLFTGGGARYGYTF. The CDR3 DNA reads as TGTGCCAGCAGTTTATTCACGGGCGGGGGCGCCAGGTATGGCTACACCTTC.

V usage is TRBV10-3 and J usage is TRBJ2-1; 7 bases align to TRBD2. V dropped 3 bases and J dropped 2; count of bases not matched to a gene: 4. In germline, CDR1 is ENHRY, CDR2 SYGVKD. The CDR3 has 15 residues. The CDR3 bases are TGTGCCATCAGTGAAGGAAGCGGGGCCTACAATGAGCAGTTCTTC. This sequence encodes CAISEGSGAYNEQFF.

This chain joins TRBV19 and TRBJ2-7, with TRBD1 identical over 7 bases. This CDR3 has 13 amino acids. V lost 5 bases to trimming and J lost 2 bases; unmatched junction nucleotides: 3. The germline V gene has CDR1 LNHDA and CDR2 SQIVND (reference sequence). The CDR3 sequence is CASSWDSPYEQYF. The CDR3 DNA reads as TGTGCCAGTAGTTGGGACAGTCCCTACGAGCAGTACTTC.

This clone was seen a handful of times. This chain uses TRBV19 with TRBJ1-6; D is unresolved. The CDR3 loop spans 16 amino acids. V lost 3 bases, J lost 0 bases, and 9 bases lay in between. CDR1 LNHDA and CDR2 SQIVND come from the germline V gene (reference sequence). CDR3 residues: CASSMRVGSYNSPLHF. The DNA of the CDR3 is TGTGCCAGTAGTATGAGGGTTGGCTCCTATAATTCACCCCTCCACTTT.

This clone was seen a handful of times. Additional DNA sequences in this sample encode the identical CDR3. The chain has TRBV7-3 and TRBJ1-2; 8 bases line up with TRBD1. CDR1 is SGHTA and CDR2 is FQGTGA in the germline V gene. The CDR3 spans 13 residues. V shed 3 bases, J shed 7 bases, and the junction held 4 bases outside the gene matches. The CDR3 DNA reads TGTGCCAGCAGCTTTGGGACAGGCGGTGGCTACACCTTC. It encodes CASSFGTGGGYTF.

This clone was seen a single time. The V gene is TRBV20-1, the J gene TRBJ2-7; D might be TRBD2 (5 bases). Germline CDR1 and CDR2: DFQATT and SNEGSKA (reference sequence). Trimming took 6 bases from V and 4 from J, leaving 10 bases between them. The CDR3 runs 11 residues. CDR3: CSARLQYEQYF. The CDR3 bases are TGCAGTGCGAGACTACAATACGAGCAGTACTTC.

V and J are TRBV7-6 and TRBJ2-3; either TRBD1 or TRBD2 may fit D (6 bases each). Trimming stripped 0 bases from V and 2 bases from J, with 9 bases between. CDR1 and CDR2 (germline): SGHVS, FNYEAQ. This CDR3 contains 15 residues. This CDR3 is CASSLAGGPTDTQYF. The CDR3 DNA reads as TGTGCCAGCAGCTTAGCGGGGGGCCCCACAGATACGCAGTATTTT.

The gene calls are TRBV7-3 and TRBJ2-5, with TRBD2 matching over 11 bases. The CDR3 is 17 amino acids. From germline, CDR1 is SGHTA and CDR2 FQGTGA. V was clipped by 5 bases and J by 4 bases; unmatched bases: 12. CDR3 in amino acids: CASSRYSGRASGETQYF. The CDR3 coding sequence is TGTGCCAGCAGCCGGTATAGCGGGAGGGCCTCTGGAGAGACCCAGTACTTC. Based on the CDR3 plus reference TRBV7-3 and TRBJ2-5, the full variable domain is GAGVSQTPSNKVTEKGKYVELRCDPISGHTALYWYRQSLGQGPEFLIYFQGTGAADDSGLPNDRFFAVRPEGSVSTLKIQRTERGDSAVYLCASSRYSGRASGETQYFGPGTRLLVL.

The V call is TRBV7-9, the J call TRBJ1-1; D unclear. Germline CDR1 SEHNR, CDR2 FQNEAQ (reference sequence). V lost 4 bases, J lost 5 bases, and 11 bases lay in between. The CDR3 covers 13 residues. CDR3: CASSSNEGTEAFF. In DNA, the CDR3 is TGTGCCAGCAGCTCGAATGAAGGGACTGAAGCTTTCTTT.

The chain joins TRBV11-3 to TRBJ2-2; tentatively, D is TRBD2 (7 bases). CDR1 SGHNT and CDR2 YENEEA come from the germline V gene. The CDR3 spans 15 residues. Trimming removed 1 base from V and 7 bases from J, with 13 bases in between. CDR3 in DNA: TGTGCCAGCAGCTTAGGGGGGGGCCGACTCGGGGAGCTGTTTTTT. Protein: CASSLGGGRLGELFF.

The chain recombines TRBV11-3 with TRBJ2-7; D is perhaps TRBD2 (5 bases). The V gene lost 1 base and the J gene lost 6 bases, with 7 bases spanning the gap. Germline CDR1 is SGHNT and CDR2 is YENEEA. This CDR3 is 12 amino acids long. The CDR3 nucleotides are TGTGCCAGCAGCTTAGGCGAGGGCGAGCAGTACTTC. Its translation is CASSLGEGEQYF. Complete variable domain (other parts from reference TRBV11-3 and TRBJ2-7): EAGVVQSPRYKIIEKKQPVAFWCNPISGHNTLYWYLQNLGQGPELLIRYENEEAVDDSQLPKDRFSAERLKGVDSTLKIQPAELGDSAVYLCASSLGEGEQYFGPGTRLTVT.

V and J are TRBV5-4 and TRBJ2-1; TRBD2 might be the D (6 bases). This CDR3 comprises 16 residues. The germline V and J ends were trimmed by 4 bases and 3 bases, with 17 bases remaining between them. The germline gives CDR1 SGHNT, CDR2 YYREEE (reference sequence). CDR3 loop: CASSPQGGTYYNEQFF. In nucleotides, the CDR3 is TGTGCCAGCAGCCCCCAGGGAGGCACCTACTACAATGAGCAGTTCTTC. Variable domain in full (rest from reference TRBV5-4 and TRBJ2-1): ETGVTQSPTHLIKTRGQQVTLRCSSQSGHNTVSWYQQALGQGPQFIFQYYREEENGRGNFPPRFSGLQFPNYSSELNVNALELDDSALYLCASSPQGGTYYNEQFFGPGTRLTVL.

The V gene is TRBV7-6, the J gene TRBJ2-3; D not resolved. V lost 6 bases to trimming and J lost 0 bases, with 13 bases between them. Germline CDR1 reads SGHVS; CDR2 reads FNYEAQ. The CDR3 runs to 15 residues. The CDR3 sequence is CASRTEPVSTDTQYF. The CDR3 DNA reads TGTGCCAGCAGGACCGAACCAGTAAGCACAGATACGCAGTATTTT.

V usage is TRBV18 and J usage is TRBJ2-7; perhaps D is TRBD1 or TRBD2 (5 bases each). V lost 0 bases and J lost 2, with 11 bases in between. The CDR3 covers 15 residues. Germline V lookup: CDR1 KGHSH, CDR2 LQKENI. In nucleotides, the CDR3 is TGTGCCAGCTCACCACCGACGGGGACCCCCTACGAGCAGTACTTC. It is translated as CASSPPTGTPYEQYF.

The chain couples TRBV27 to TRBJ1-3, with TRBD1 as a possible D gene (5 bases). Trimming left V 6 bases short and J 0 bases short, with 12 bases between. CDR1 is MNHEY, CDR2 SMNVEV, per germline (reference sequence). This CDR3 region has 15 residues. The CDR3 DNA follows: TGTGCCAGCAGACCCACAGGAGACTCTGGAAACACCATATATTTT. Translation: CASRPTGDSGNTIYF.

The J gene is TRBJ2-7, the V gene TRBV5-1; tentatively, D is TRBD1 (5 bases). The germline V gene encodes CDR1 SGHRS and CDR2 YFSETQ. The CDR3 extends over 16 amino acids. Trimming left V 0 bases short and J 1 base short, with 14 bases between. The CDR3 nucleotides are TGCGCCAGCAGCTTGGCCGGGCAGGGCCCTTCCTACGAGCAGTACTTC. Its translation is CASSLAGQGPSYEQYF.

The chain joins TRBV7-9 to TRBJ2-7; 11 bases fit TRBD1. V lost 5 bases and J lost 6; bases outside the gene matches: 6. The CDR3 covers 14 residues. Germline V gene sequence: CDR1 SEHNR, CDR2 FQNEAQ (reference sequence). CDR3 amino acids: CASSPGQGGFEQYF. In nucleotides, the CDR3 is TGTGCCAGCAGCCCGGGACAGGGGGGGTTCGAGCAGTACTTC.

The CDR3 here is CASSLGGGRGAAYGYTF. CDR3 DNA sequence: TGTGCCAGCAGCCTGGGGGGCGGCAGGGGGGCCGCCTATGGCTACACCTTC. The chain carries TRBV5-5 and TRBJ1-2, with 7 positions matching TRBD1. V shed 4 bases and J 4 bases; nucleotides not matched to a gene: 16. Germline assignment: CDR1 SGHKS and CDR2 YYEKEE (reference sequence). This CDR3 region has 17 residues.

J is TRBJ1-4 and V is TRBV19, with D perhaps TRBD1 (5 bases). V lost 7 bases and J lost 6, with 15 bases in between. The CDR3 covers 14 residues. Germline CDR1 reads LNHDA; CDR2 reads SQIVND (reference sequence). The CDR3 coding sequence is TGTGCCAGTAAGGAAAGGCAGGGAGATGAAAAACTGTTTTTT. It encodes CASKERQGDEKLFF.